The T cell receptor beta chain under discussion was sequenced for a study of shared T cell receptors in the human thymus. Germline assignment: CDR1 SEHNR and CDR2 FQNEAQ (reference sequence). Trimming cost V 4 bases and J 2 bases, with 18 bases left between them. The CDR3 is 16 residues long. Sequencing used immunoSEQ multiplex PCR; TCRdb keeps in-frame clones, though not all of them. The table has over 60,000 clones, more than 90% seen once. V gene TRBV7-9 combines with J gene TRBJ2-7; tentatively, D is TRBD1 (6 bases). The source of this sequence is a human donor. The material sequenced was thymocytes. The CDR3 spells CASSSGPGTRAYEQYF. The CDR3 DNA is TGTGCCAGCAGCTCTGGACCGGGGACAAGAGCCTACGAGCAGTACTTC.